These T cell receptor beta chains were read from a single sample in a study of cytomegalovirus exposure and HLA in healthy donors. Using immunoSEQ multiplex PCR, the repertoire was profiled, and TCRdb retains in-frame clones only, with some absent. Seen here are roughly 190,000 clones, roughly 81% observed once, and the top ten hold less than 4%. Specimen: PBMCs. Receptors originate from a young woman in good health and CMV-seropositive. CDR3s include the opening cysteine and the closing phenylalanine or tryptophan. D genes are given only for firm matches. Expanded clones are given a class, and other clones once, few, many or no size at all.

cdr3_aa	cdr3_nt	j_call	d_call	cdr3_length	clone_size	v_call
CASSLVGLSRAAGANVLTF	TGCGCCAGCAGCCTGGTGGGACTCTCGAGGGCGGCTGGGGCCAACGTCCTGACTTTC	TRBJ2-6	NA	19	NA	TRBV5-1
CASSRGGLNTEAFF	TGTGCCAGCAGCCGGGGAGGATTGAACACTGAAGCTTTCTTT	TRBJ1-1	NA	14	once	TRBV27
CASSSGTGNYEQYF	TGTGCCAGCAGTTCCGGGACAGGTAACTACGAGCAGTACTTC	TRBJ2-7	TRBD1	14	NA	TRBV27
CASSLGSNQGSTFF	TGTGCCAGCAGCTTAGGTAGTAATCAGGGTTCGACTTTCTTT	TRBJ1-1	NA	14	NA	TRBV7-9
CASSSLAGDNEQFF	TGTGCCAGCAGTTCCTTAGCGGGGGACAATGAGCAGTTCTTC	TRBJ2-1	TRBD2	14	NA	TRBV28
CASSYSTGWYNEQFF	TGTGCCAGCAGTTACTCGACAGGGTGGTACAATGAGCAGTTCTTC	TRBJ2-1	TRBD1	15	NA	TRBV6-6
CASRDQGIMNTEAFF	TGTGCCAGCAGGGACCAGGGGATCATGAACACTGAAGCTTTCTTT	TRBJ1-1	NA	15	NA	TRBV2
CASIESPDSYEQYF	TGTGCCAGCATTGAGAGTCCTGATAGCTACGAGCAGTACTTC	TRBJ2-7	NA	14	few	TRBV28
CASRLQGRTQPQHF	TGTGCCAGCAGACTCCAGGGTAGGACTCAGCCCCAGCATTTT	TRBJ1-5	NA	14	NA	TRBV28
CASSSEGGRVYGYTF	TGTGCCAGCAGCAGCGAAGGGGGACGAGTCTATGGCTACACCTTC	TRBJ1-2	NA	15	NA	TRBV7-9
CASSLSYEQYF	TGTGCCAGCAGCCTCTCCTACGAGCAGTACTTC	TRBJ2-7	NA	11	few	TRBV27
CASRGGSPSSYNEQFF	TGCGCCAGCAGAGGGGGCTCCCCTAGCTCCTACAATGAGCAGTTCTTC	TRBJ2-1	TRBD1	16	NA	TRBV23-1
CASSQDQGTNTGELFF	TGTGCCAGCAGCCAAGATCAGGGTACGAACACCGGGGAGCTGTTTTTT	TRBJ2-2	NA	16	NA	TRBV4-2
CASGGAGAKHEQYF	TGTGCCAGCGGGGGAGCGGGAGCGAAGCACGAGCAGTACTTC	TRBJ2-7	TRBD2	14	NA	TRBV28
CASSLLDRGSTEAFF	TGTGCCAGCAGCCTATTAGACAGGGGGAGTACTGAAGCTTTCTTT	TRBJ1-1	TRBD1	15	NA	TRBV11-2
CSARPGQETQYF	TGCAGCGCACGACCAGGGCAAGAGACCCAGTACTTC	TRBJ2-5	NA	12	NA	TRBV29-1
CASSLTGFNQPQHF	TGTGCCAGCAGTCTAACAGGGTTCAATCAGCCCCAGCATTTT	TRBJ1-5	NA	14	NA	TRBV27
CASSPSGTGIYEQYF	TGTGCCAGCAGCCCGTCCGGGACTGGCATTTACGAGCAGTACTTC	TRBJ2-7	NA	15	NA	TRBV7-6
CASSQPGLAAYEQYF	TGCGCCAGCAGCCAACCGGGACTAGCGGCCTACGAGCAGTACTTC	TRBJ2-7	TRBD2	15	NA	TRBV4-1
CASTPKDSYNEQFF	TGTGCCAGCACACCCAAAGATAGCTACAATGAGCAGTTCTTC	TRBJ2-1	NA	14	NA	TRBV7-9
CASNGGGSYEQYF	TGTGCCAGCAATGGGGGGGGATCCTACGAGCAGTACTTC	TRBJ2-7	TRBD2	13	NA	TRBV2
CASSIPGQGVYEQYF	TGTGCCAGTAGTATTCCGGGACAGGGGGTCTACGAGCAGTACTTC	TRBJ2-7	TRBD1	15	few	TRBV19
CASSTGRLGYTF	TGTGCCAGCAGCACAGGGAGATTAGGCTACACCTTC	TRBJ1-2	NA	12	once	TRBV27
CASSTLLAGGPQRYNEQFF	TGTGCCAGCAGCACCTTACTAGCGGGAGGGCCCCAGAGATACAATGAGCAGTTCTTC	TRBJ2-1	TRBD2	19	NA	TRBV14
CASSRDSYPNEQFF	TGTGCCAGCAGCCGGGACAGCTACCCCAATGAGCAGTTCTTC	TRBJ2-1	TRBD1	14	NA	TRBV28
CATSRVRRASTDTQYF	TGTGCCACCAGCAGAGTTCGGCGGGCTAGCACAGATACGCAGTATTTT	TRBJ2-3	NA	16	NA	TRBV15
CASSESLSGAKNEQFF	TGTGCCAGCAGTGAATCGTTGAGCGGAGCCAAAAATGAGCAGTTCTTC	TRBJ2-1	NA	16	NA	TRBV6-1
CASSKGLTGGSGLRCSYNEQFF	TGTGCCAGCAGCAAAGGACTGACGGGAGGTAGCGGGTTAAGGTGCTCCTACAATGAGCAGTTCTTC	TRBJ2-1	NA	22	NA	TRBV21-1
CASAFDRYNEQFF	TGTGCCAGCGCCTTCGACAGGTACAATGAGCAGTTCTTC	TRBJ2-1	NA	13	NA	TRBV28
CASSLADRLASSGANVLTF	TGTGCCAGCAGCTTGGCCGACAGGTTGGCCTCATCTGGGGCCAACGTCCTGACTTTC	TRBJ2-6	NA	19	NA	TRBV5-4
CASTQGYNQPQHF	TGTGCCAGTACTCAGGGGTATAATCAGCCCCAGCATTTT	TRBJ1-5	NA	13	NA	TRBV19
CASSSGQGAYNEQFF	TGTGCCAGCAGTTCTGGACAGGGGGCCTACAATGAGCAGTTCTTC	TRBJ2-1	TRBD1	15	NA	TRBV28
CASSLTDYPYNEQFF	TGTGCCAGCAGCCTGACGGACTATCCCTACAATGAGCAGTTCTTC	TRBJ2-1	NA	15	NA	TRBV7-2
CASSLPGQSSYNEQFF	TGTGCCAGCAGTTTGCCGGGACAGAGCTCCTACAATGAGCAGTTCTTC	TRBJ2-1	TRBD1	16	NA	TRBV27
CASSPGRSNEKLFF	TGTGCCAGCAGCCCGGGTCGGTCGAATGAAAAACTGTTTTTT	TRBJ1-4	NA	14	NA	TRBV5-4
CASSPDGTGPVRSGEAFF	TGTGCCAGCAGCCCCGACGGGACAGGGCCAGTACGTTCCGGTGAAGCTTTCTTT	TRBJ1-1	TRBD1	18	NA	TRBV7-9
CASRDPLGTEQFF	TGTGCCAGCAGAGATCCTCTAGGCACCGAGCAGTTCTTC	TRBJ2-1	NA	13	NA	TRBV6-5
CASSSPRLTEGDTEAFF	TGTGCCAGCAGTTCCCCGCGGTTAACCGAGGGGGACACTGAAGCTTTCTTT	TRBJ1-1	NA	17	once	TRBV27
CASSIRLLSYNEQFF	TGTGCCAGCAGCATCCGACTCCTCTCCTACAATGAGCAGTTCTTC	TRBJ2-1	NA	15	NA	TRBV9
CASSPAGSYNEQFF	TGTGCCAGCTCACCAGCGGGATCCTACAATGAGCAGTTCTTC	TRBJ2-1	NA	14	NA	TRBV18
CASSLRGLNEKLFF	TGTGCCAGCAGCTTACGAGGATTGAATGAAAAACTGTTTTTT	TRBJ1-4	NA	14	NA	TRBV7-9
CSSSPKAAGLSYEQYF	TGTTCCAGCAGCCCCAAGGCGGCAGGGCTCTCCTACGAGCAGTACTTC	TRBJ2-7	NA	16	NA	TRBV7-9
CASSRNPGSGDYEKLFF	TGTGCCAGCAGCCGCAATCCCGGGTCCGGGGACTATGAAAAACTGTTTTTT	TRBJ1-4	NA	17	few	TRBV4-2
CSVMGQSSGNTIYF	TGCAGCGTTATGGGACAGAGCTCTGGAAACACCATATATTTT	TRBJ1-3	TRBD1	14	once	TRBV29-1
CASSHYPAGYADEQFF	TGTGCCAGCAGCCACTACCCTGCCGGTTACGCCGATGAGCAGTTCTTC	TRBJ2-1	NA	16	NA	TRBV5-8
CASSLGGTSNQPQHF	TGTGCCAGCAGCTTGGGCGGAACTAGCAATCAGCCCCAGCATTTT	TRBJ1-5	NA	15	NA	TRBV5-4
CASSWLGTGYGYTF	TGTGCCAGCAGCTGGCTCGGGACAGGCTATGGCTACACCTTC	TRBJ1-2	TRBD1	14	NA	TRBV5-6
CASRPLDSHNEKLFF	TGTGCCAGCAGGCCCCTCGACAGTCATAATGAAAAACTGTTTTTT	TRBJ1-4	NA	15	few	TRBV6-1
CASSLRASGARGAFF	TGTGCCAGCAGCCTTAGGGCTTCTGGGGCAAGAGGAGCTTTCTTT	TRBJ1-1	NA	15	NA	TRBV5-4
CASSLNRGRLWEQYF	TGTGCCAGCAGTTTAAACAGGGGGCGATTGTGGGAGCAGTACTTC	TRBJ2-5	TRBD1	15	NA	TRBV27
CASSLLVNEQFF	TGTGCCAGCAGTCTTTTAGTGAATGAGCAGTTCTTC	TRBJ2-1	NA	12	NA	TRBV25-1
CASRVGQGAVATNEKLFF	TGTGCCAGCAGAGTGGGACAGGGGGCAGTTGCAACTAATGAAAAACTGTTTTTT	TRBJ1-4	TRBD1	18	NA	TRBV5-5
CASSEAWGWLAGLDEQFF	TGTGCCAGCAGTGAAGCGTGGGGTTGGCTAGCGGGACTCGATGAGCAGTTCTTC	TRBJ2-1	TRBD2	18	NA	TRBV6-1
CASSFSRGYGYTF	TGTGCCAGCAGTTTTTCGCGGGGCTATGGCTACACCTTC	TRBJ1-2	NA	13	NA	TRBV28
CASSLVGQEREQYF	TGTGCCAGCAGCTTGGTTGGACAGGAACGGGAGCAGTACTTC	TRBJ2-7	TRBD1	14	once	TRBV5-6
CASSNRLAGASTDTQYF	TGTGCCAGCAGTAATCGACTAGCGGGAGCTAGCACAGATACGCAGTATTTT	TRBJ2-3	TRBD2	17	few	TRBV25-1
CAISEGTGFLEQYF	TGTGCCATCAGTGAGGGGACAGGGTTTCTCGAGCAGTACTTC	TRBJ2-7	TRBD1	14	NA	TRBV10-3
CASSFLPGTGANVLTF	TGTGCCAGCAGTTTCCTTCCGGGGACTGGGGCCAACGTCCTGACTTTC	TRBJ2-6	NA	16	NA	TRBV28